One and the same sample provided the 32 T cell receptor beta chains below, sequenced in a study of T cell responses to AZD1222 COVID-19 vaccine. Assay: immunoSEQ multiplex PCR; the TCRdb copy retains only in-frame clones and omits some. Of about 120,000 clones in the sample, 87% were seen once. The material was peripheral blood, obtained on day 0 of AZD1222 vaccination. These receptors were obtained from an adult in good health.

The chain combines TRBV25-1 with TRBJ1-1; 7 nucleotides match TRBD1. Germline values: CDR1 MGHDK, CDR2 SYGVNS. V gave up 6 bases and J gave up 0 bases; unmatched junction bases: 4. The CDR3 is 14 amino acids. CDR3 nucleotides: TGTGCCAGCAGCAGGGGGATTATGAACACTGAAGCTTTCTTT. It yields the protein CASSRGIMNTEAFF.

The rearrangement joins TRBV6-1 to TRBJ1-2, with 8 positions matching TRBD1. Trimming cost V 1 base and J 6 bases; bases outside gene matches: 10. The CDR3 totals 16 residues. Germline V lookup: CDR1 MNHNS, CDR2 SASEGT. The CDR3 DNA reads as TGTGCCAGCAGTGAAGGGTGGACAGGGATGAGCGATGGCTACACCTTC. It yields the protein CASSEGWTGMSDGYTF.

This clone was observed a handful of times. The CDR3 coding sequence is TGTGCCAGCAGCCTCAATGTTAATGAGCAGTTCTTC. Its protein is CASSLNVNEQFF. V usage is TRBV7-3 and J usage is TRBJ2-1, with D unresolved. Germline V gene data show CDR1 as SGHTA and CDR2 as FQGTGA. The length of the CDR3 is 12 residues. V was cut by 5 bases and J by 7 bases, with 9 bases left in between.

The chain links TRBV27 to TRBJ1-2, with TRBD1 identical over 9 bases. V dropped 3 bases and J dropped 7; count of bases not matched to a gene: 6. CDR3 length: 14 residues. In germline, CDR1 is MNHEY, CDR2 SMNVEV (reference sequence). The CDR3 nucleotides are TGTGCCAGCAGTTTCGGGACAGGGTCGGGTGGCTACACCTTC. Translation: CASSFGTGSGGYTF.

V gene TRBV12-3 or TRBV12-4 combines with J gene TRBJ2-1, with 9 bases lining up with TRBD1. Trimming removed 3 bases from V and 15 bases from J; junction bases left unmatched: 3. CDR3 length: 11 amino acids. The CDR3 DNA follows: TGTGCCAGCAGTTTCGGGACAGGGATGTTCTTC. This encodes CASSFGTGMFF.

V gene TRBV6-4 combines with J gene TRBJ1-6; no clear D gene. Germline loops: CDR1 MRHNA, CDR2 SNTAGT. CDR3 size: 13 residues. V was trimmed by 2 bases and J by 14 bases, leaving 13 bases between them. The CDR3 bases are TGTGCCAGCAGTGACGGAGAGGGTTTGGCCCTCCACTTT. It specifies CASSDGEGLALHF.

The chain combines TRBV5-1 with TRBJ2-5, with TRBD1 identical over 9 bases. The CDR3 sequence is 15 residues long. Germline lookup yields CDR1 SGHRS and CDR2 YFSETQ. Germline trimming cut 4 bases from V and 4 bases from J; bases unmatched to any gene: 8. The chain's CDR3 is CASSPGTGFPETQYF. The CDR3 region has the DNA TGCGCCAGCAGCCCAGGGACAGGGTTTCCAGAGACCCAGTACTTC.

In regard to this clone: The junction departs from germline at one end; a sequencing error may be responsible. This chain links TRBV7-9 with TRBJ2-2; D is possibly TRBD2 (5 bases). CDR3 size: 14 residues. Germline V gene sequence: CDR1 SEHNR, CDR2 FQNEAQ (reference sequence). CDR3 DNA: TGTGCCAGCAGCCACGGGATGAACCCCGGGGAGCTGTTTTTT. Translation gives CASSHGMNPGELFF.

This chain links TRBV7-2 with TRBJ1-4; TRBD1 aligns across 7 bases. The V gene end was trimmed by 5 bases and the J gene end by 1 base; junction bases not matched to a gene: 1. Germline V gene lookup returns CDR1 SGHTA and CDR2 FQGNSA. The CDR3 is made up of 14 amino acids. The CDR3 loop is CASSHRGTNEKLFF. Written as DNA, the CDR3 is TGTGCCAGCAGCCACAGGGGAACTAATGAAAAACTGTTTTTT.

V is TRBV7-9 and J is TRBJ2-1; D might be TRBD1 or TRBD2, each matching 5 bases. The CDR3 runs 15 residues. V was cut by 5 bases and J by 7 bases, with 18 bases left in between. Looked up from germline, CDR1 is SEHNR and CDR2 is FQNEAQ (reference sequence). The CDR3 DNA reads as TGTGCCAGCAGCCACTGGGGGTCAAGCGGAAATGAGCAGTTCTTC. As protein: CASSHWGSSGNEQFF.

The chain links TRBV29-1 to TRBJ1-2; D is unclear. Per germline, CDR1 SQVTM and CDR2 ANQGSEA. CDR3 length: 13 residues. V lost 4 bases to trimming and J lost 4 bases, with 13 bases between them. The DNA of the CDR3 is TGCAGCGTTGCACCCGTGGCCCTCTATGGCTACACCTTC. This encodes CSVAPVALYGYTF.

This clone was seen only a few times. This sequence joins TRBV27 and TRBJ2-7; 7 positions agree with TRBD1. CDR1 and CDR2 (germline): MNHEY, SMNVEV (reference sequence). The ends lost 2 bases at V and 3 bases at J; junction bases unmatched: 4. The length of the CDR3 is 14 residues. CDR3 coding DNA: TGTGCCAGCAGTTTAAGTGGGACAGTCTACGAGCAGTACTTC. Protein sequence: CASSLSGTVYEQYF.

The chain carries TRBV4-2 and TRBJ2-2; possibly TRBD1 for D (5 bases). V lost 2 bases to trimming and J lost 8 bases, with 24 bases between them. This CDR3 spans 18 amino acids. CDR1 LGHNA and CDR2 YNFKEQ come from the germline V gene. CDR3 residues: CASSQPGHAAYRSGELFF. Written as DNA, the CDR3 is TGTGCCAGCAGCCAACCTGGACATGCGGCTTATCGTAGTGGGGAGCTGTTTTTT.

The chain joins TRBV13 to TRBJ1-1, with TRBD1 matching 9 bases. The CDR3 runs to 14 residues. V was pared by 5 bases and J by 1 base, with 2 bases of the junction left unmatched. The V gene's germline CDR1 is PRHDT and CDR2 FYEKMQ (reference sequence). This CDR3 is CASSVQGANTEAFF. DNA for the CDR3: TGTGCCAGCAGCGTACAGGGGGCGAACACTGAAGCTTTCTTT. The variable domain in full, with the rest retrieved from reference TRBV13 and TRBJ1-1, is AAGVIQSPRHLIKEKRETATLKCYPIPRHDTVYWYQQGPGQDPQFLISFYEKMQSDKGSIPDRFSAQQFSDYHSELNMSSLELGDSALYFCASSVQGANTEAFFGQGTRLTVV.

This chain connects TRBV19 to TRBJ1-5; tentative D call: TRBD1 (5 bases). The germline V and J ends were trimmed by 7 bases and 4 bases, with 20 bases remaining between them. This CDR3 is built from 16 residues. Germline values: CDR1 LNHDA, CDR2 SQIVND (reference sequence). CDR3 residues: CASKGTFRERNQPQHF. CDR3 in DNA: TGTGCCAGTAAAGGGACGTTCAGGGAGAGGAATCAGCCCCAGCATTTT.

The chain is built from TRBV4-1 and TRBJ2-1, with D possibly matching TRBD2 (5 bases). Germline V lookup: CDR1 MGHRA, CDR2 YSYEKL. Trimming took off 1 base at V and 6 bases at J, with 13 bases between the two ends. The CDR3 sequence is 15 residues long. The CDR3 nucleotides read TGCGCCAGCAGCCAAGGCCCGGGGAGAACCAATGAGCAGTTCTTC. Translated, it gives CASSQGPGRTNEQFF.

This clone was detected a few times. The CDR3 protein is CASSLNYYEQYF. The CDR3 coding sequence is TGTGCCAGCAGCCTGAACTACTACGAGCAGTACTTC. The chain uses TRBV7-9 and TRBJ2-7; D unresolved. This CDR3 comprises 12 residues. Germline V CDR1 and CDR2: SEHNR, FQNEAQ (reference sequence). The V gene lost 5 bases and the J gene lost 3 bases, with 8 bases spanning the gap.

This chain uses TRBV7-3 with TRBJ2-5; 7 bases map to TRBD2. The CDR3 totals 14 residues. In germline, CDR1 is SGHTA, CDR2 FQGTGA. The junction had 5 bases not matched to a gene; V was cut back by 1 base and J by 6 bases. In nucleotides, the CDR3 is TGTGCCAGCAGCTTAAGCGGGGAGGGGAAGACCCAGTACTTC. Protein: CASSLSGEGKTQYF.

V usage is TRBV3-1 (or the pseudogene TRBV3-2) and J usage is TRBJ2-7; TRBD2 is a possible D gene (6 bases). Looked up from germline, CDR1 is LGHDT and CDR2 is YNNKEL (reference sequence). The CDR3 is 15 residues long. V was pared by 1 base and J by 6 bases, with 16 bases between. DNA for the CDR3: TGTGCCAGCAGCCAAGTGGGGGGACGGACCAGCGAGCAGTACTTC. This encodes CASSQVGGRTSEQYF.

V and J are TRBV6-6 and TRBJ2-7; D possibly uses TRBD1 or TRBD2 (5 bases each). Germline V gene lookup returns CDR1 MNHNY and CDR2 SVGAGI (reference sequence). V dropped 8 bases and J dropped 2 bases, with 19 bases sitting between them. This CDR3 comprises 15 residues. CDR3 residues: CASSQHGTDTYEQYF. CDR3 nucleotide sequence: TGTGCCAGCTCACAGCATGGGACGGATACCTACGAGCAGTACTTC.

The gene calls are TRBV15 and TRBJ2-7; D perhaps matches TRBD2 (6 bases). Trimming left V 1 base short and J 3 bases short, with 19 bases between. Germline V gene data show CDR1 as LNHNV and CDR2 as YYDKDF (reference sequence). The CDR3 totals 17 residues. Here the CDR3 reads CATSRVTWGVSDYEQYF. The CDR3 nucleotides are TGTGCCACCAGCAGAGTCACGTGGGGGGTCTCGGACTACGAGCAGTACTTC.

This clone came up a few times. The CDR3 protein is CASSRGRNTEAFF. The CDR3 DNA is TGTGCCAGCAGTCGGGGACGGAACACTGAAGCTTTCTTT. The chain uses TRBV6-5 and TRBJ1-1; D may be TRBD1 (5 bases). This CDR3 region has 13 residues. V lost 5 bases and J lost 1, with 8 bases in between. The germline gives CDR1 MNHEY, CDR2 SVGAGI.

The chain has TRBV29-1 and TRBJ1-2; no firm D call. The CDR3 length is 15 residues. The V gene's germline CDR1 is SQVTM and CDR2 ANQGSEA. Trimming took 4 bases from V and 8 from J, leaving 23 bases between them. CDR3 amino acids: CSVVWQELPLAGYTF. CDR3 sequence (DNA): TGCAGCGTTGTTTGGCAGGAGCTCCCGTTGGCCGGCTACACCTTC.

V is TRBV6-1 and J is TRBJ1-1, with a possible D match to TRBD1 (5 bases). This CDR3 has 14 residues. V was cut by 2 bases and J by 3 bases, with 10 bases left in between. Germline-derived CDR1 and CDR2 are MNHNS and SASEGT. CDR3 region: CASSERGVYTEAFF. DNA of the CDR3: TGTGCCAGCAGTGAACGGGGGGTTTACACTGAAGCTTTCTTT.

The chain has TRBV6-6 and TRBJ2-2; D may be TRBD2 (6 bases). Germline V gene data show CDR1 as MNHNY and CDR2 as SVGAGI (reference sequence). The length of the CDR3 is 16 residues. V dropped 5 bases and J dropped 7 bases, with 20 bases sitting between them. CDR3: CASSPGSREKVGELFF. CDR3 DNA sequence: TGTGCCAGCAGTCCGGGGTCTCGGGAGAAGGTCGGGGAGCTGTTTTTT.

This chain connects TRBV27 to TRBJ1-1; a weak D match, TRBD1 (6 bases). This CDR3 contains 16 residues. CDR1 is MNHEY, CDR2 SMNVEV, per germline (reference sequence). The ends were cut back, 3 bases at V and 10 bases at J, with 24 bases in the middle. The CDR3 DNA reads as TGTGCCAGCAGTTTTCTCAGGGGCAGGGATGTCCGTACAGCTTTCTTT. Protein sequence: CASSFLRGRDVRTAFF.

This clone came up once. The J gene is TRBJ1-6, the V gene TRBV9; no reliable D call. V gave up 4 bases and J gave up 14 bases, with 13 bases separating them. The CDR3 runs to 12 residues. Germline lookup yields CDR1 SGDLS and CDR2 YYNGEE. Written as DNA, the CDR3 is TGTGCCAGCAGCTTTGGGAGTGCAGCCCTCCACTTT. Its translation is CASSFGSAALHF.

V gene TRBV19 combines with J gene TRBJ2-2; 7 bases line up with TRBD1. Germline V gives CDR1 LNHDA, CDR2 SQIVND (reference sequence). This CDR3 comprises 15 residues. V shed 1 base and J 3 bases; nucleotides not matched to a gene: 2. The CDR3 nucleotides are TGTGCCAGTAGTATAGTGGGACAGCACACCGGGGAGCTGTTTTTT. Translating gives CASSIVGQHTGELFF.

This clone was counted once. The CDR3 DNA is TGTGCCAGTAGTAACCCGACAGGGGGCATCTATGGCTACACCTTC. This encodes CASSNPTGGIYGYTF. The chain joins TRBV19 to TRBJ1-2; 10 positions agree with TRBD1. The CDR3 is made up of 15 amino acids. J was trimmed by 4 bases and V by 4 bases; bases with no gene match: 6. Germline lookup yields CDR1 LNHDA and CDR2 SQIVND (reference sequence).

This clone showed up just a few times. The CDR3 region is CSVEDRRRGAQGEQFF. In DNA form, the CDR3 reads TGCAGCGTTGAAGATCGCAGGCGGGGAGCCCAGGGTGAGCAGTTCTTC. The rearrangement joins TRBV29-1 to TRBJ2-1, with D maybe TRBD2 (6 bases). Trimming cost V 0 bases and J 9 bases, with 21 bases left between them. This CDR3 spans 16 amino acids. Germline CDR1 SQVTM, CDR2 ANQGSEA.

The V and J genes are TRBV28 and TRBJ2-1; D is uncertain. V shed 7 bases and J shed 5 bases, with 12 bases lying between them. This CDR3 spans 13 amino acids. Per germline, CDR1 MDHEN and CDR2 SYDVKM. CDR3 nucleotide sequence: TGTGCCAGCAAATTGGACGGACACAATGAGCAGTTCTTC. Translated, it gives CASKLDGHNEQFF.

This chain links TRBV9 with TRBJ2-5; possibly TRBD1 for D (7 bases). The CDR3 is 15 residues long. Germline CDR1 reads SGDLS; CDR2 reads YYNGEE. Between the trimmed V and J ends, which lost 0 bases and 5 bases, there was a span of 14 bases. Written as DNA, the CDR3 is TGTGCCAGCAGCGTAGATGTCGGGGGACAGGAGACCCAGTACTTC. Its protein is CASSVDVGGQETQYF.